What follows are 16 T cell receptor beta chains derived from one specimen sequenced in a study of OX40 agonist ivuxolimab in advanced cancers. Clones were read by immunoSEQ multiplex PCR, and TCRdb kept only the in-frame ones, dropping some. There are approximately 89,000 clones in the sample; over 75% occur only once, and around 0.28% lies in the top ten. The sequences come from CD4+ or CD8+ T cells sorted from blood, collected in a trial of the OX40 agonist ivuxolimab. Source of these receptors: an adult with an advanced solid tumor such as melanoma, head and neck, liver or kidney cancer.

CDR3 sequence: CASCLSAFNEKLFF. DNA of the CDR3: TGTGCCAGCTGTCTGTCCGCGTTTAATGAAAAACTGTTTTTT. This chain uses TRBV7-8 with TRBJ1-4; D gene ambiguous. V lost 8 bases and J lost 4, with 14 bases in between. Germline V lookup: CDR1 SGHVS, CDR2 FQNEAQ. The CDR3 is 14 amino acids.

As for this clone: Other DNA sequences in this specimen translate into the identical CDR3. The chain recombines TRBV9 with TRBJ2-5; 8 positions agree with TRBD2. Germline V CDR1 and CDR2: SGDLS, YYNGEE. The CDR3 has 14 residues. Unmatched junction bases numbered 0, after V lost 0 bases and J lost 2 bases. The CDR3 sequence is CASSVAGGQETQYF. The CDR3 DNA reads TGTGCCAGCAGCGTAGCGGGGGGGCAAGAGACCCAGTACTTC.

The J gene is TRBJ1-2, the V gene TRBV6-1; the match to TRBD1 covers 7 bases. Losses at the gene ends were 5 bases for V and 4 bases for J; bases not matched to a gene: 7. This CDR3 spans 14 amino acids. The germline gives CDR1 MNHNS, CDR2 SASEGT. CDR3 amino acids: CASSPGTASYGYTF. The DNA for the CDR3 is TGTGCCAGCAGTCCCGGGACAGCTTCCTATGGCTACACCTTC.

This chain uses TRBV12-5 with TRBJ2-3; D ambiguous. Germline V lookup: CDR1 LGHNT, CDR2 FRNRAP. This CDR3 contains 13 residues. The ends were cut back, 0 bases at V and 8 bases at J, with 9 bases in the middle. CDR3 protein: CASGLVGSGTQYF. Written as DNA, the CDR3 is TGTGCTAGTGGTTTGGTAGGGTCTGGTACGCAGTATTTT.

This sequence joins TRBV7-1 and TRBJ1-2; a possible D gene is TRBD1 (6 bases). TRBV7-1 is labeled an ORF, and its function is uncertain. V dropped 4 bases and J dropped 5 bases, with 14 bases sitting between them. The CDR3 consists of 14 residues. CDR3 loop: CASSLAGRGYGYTF. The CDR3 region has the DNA TGTGCCAGCAGCTTAGCGGGCAGGGGATATGGCTACACCTTC.

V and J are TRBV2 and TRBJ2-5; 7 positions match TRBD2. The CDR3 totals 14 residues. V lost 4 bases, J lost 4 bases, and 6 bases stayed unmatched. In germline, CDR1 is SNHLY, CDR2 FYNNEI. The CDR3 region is CASSVLGEGETQYF. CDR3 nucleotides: TGTGCCAGCAGTGTCCTGGGGGAGGGAGAGACCCAGTACTTC.

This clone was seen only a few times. The CDR3: CASSVARDTQYF. The CDR3, as DNA: TGTGCCAGCAGCGTAGCCCGCGATACGCAGTATTTT. V and J are TRBV9 and TRBJ2-3; D unresolved. This CDR3 region has 12 residues. Germline V gene lookup returns CDR1 SGDLS and CDR2 YYNGEE. Trimming cost V 0 bases and J 6 bases, with 5 bases left between them.

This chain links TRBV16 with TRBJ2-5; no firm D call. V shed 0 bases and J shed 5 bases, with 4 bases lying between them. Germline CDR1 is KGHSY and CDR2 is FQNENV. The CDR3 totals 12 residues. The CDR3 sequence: CASSQSSETQYF. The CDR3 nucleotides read TGTGCCAGCAGCCAATCGAGTGAGACCCAGTACTTC.

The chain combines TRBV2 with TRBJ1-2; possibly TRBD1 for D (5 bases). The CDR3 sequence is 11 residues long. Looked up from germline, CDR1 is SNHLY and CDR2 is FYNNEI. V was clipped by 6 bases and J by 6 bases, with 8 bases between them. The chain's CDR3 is CASSDSHGYTF. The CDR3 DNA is TGTGCCAGCAGCGACAGTCATGGCTACACCTTC.

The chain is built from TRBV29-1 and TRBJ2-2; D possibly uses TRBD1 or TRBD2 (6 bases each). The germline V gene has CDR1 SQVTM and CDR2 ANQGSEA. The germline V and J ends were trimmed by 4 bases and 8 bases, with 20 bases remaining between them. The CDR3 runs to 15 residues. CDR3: CSVGLQGGNGGELFF. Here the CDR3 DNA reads TGCAGCGTTGGGTTACAGGGAGGCAACGGAGGGGAGCTGTTTTTT.

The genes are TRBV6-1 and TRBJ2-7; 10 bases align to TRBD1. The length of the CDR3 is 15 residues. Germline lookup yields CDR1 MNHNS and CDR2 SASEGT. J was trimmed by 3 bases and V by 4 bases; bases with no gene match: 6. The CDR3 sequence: CASSAVGTGVYEQYF. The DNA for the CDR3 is TGTGCCAGCAGTGCTGTCGGGACAGGGGTCTACGAGCAGTACTTC.

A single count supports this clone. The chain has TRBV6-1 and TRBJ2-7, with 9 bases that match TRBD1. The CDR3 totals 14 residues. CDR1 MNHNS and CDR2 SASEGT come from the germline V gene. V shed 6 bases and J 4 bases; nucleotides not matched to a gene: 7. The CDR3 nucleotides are TGTGCCAGCAGACCCGGGACAGGGAAATACGAGCAGTACTTC. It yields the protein CASRPGTGKYEQYF.

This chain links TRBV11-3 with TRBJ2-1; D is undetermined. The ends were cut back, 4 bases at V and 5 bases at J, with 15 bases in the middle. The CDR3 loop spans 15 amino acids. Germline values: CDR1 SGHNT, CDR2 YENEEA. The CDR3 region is CASSSSGFGDNEQFF. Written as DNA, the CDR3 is TGTGCCAGCAGCTCCTCCGGCTTTGGGGACAATGAGCAGTTCTTC.

The CDR3 DNA reads TGTGCCAGCTCACCGTCGGTAGATTCACCCCTCCACTTT. Translating it yields CASSPSVDSPLHF. The chain uses TRBV18 and TRBJ1-6, with no clear D. V dropped 3 bases and J dropped 8 bases, with 8 bases sitting between them. The CDR3 totals 13 residues. Germline assignment: CDR1 KGHSH and CDR2 LQKENI.

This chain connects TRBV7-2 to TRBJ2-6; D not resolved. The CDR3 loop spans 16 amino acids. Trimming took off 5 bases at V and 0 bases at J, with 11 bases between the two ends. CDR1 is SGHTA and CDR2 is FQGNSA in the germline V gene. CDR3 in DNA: TGTGCCAGCAGCCAGGCTCGGTTCTCTGGGGCCAACGTCCTGACTTTC. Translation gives CASSQARFSGANVLTF.

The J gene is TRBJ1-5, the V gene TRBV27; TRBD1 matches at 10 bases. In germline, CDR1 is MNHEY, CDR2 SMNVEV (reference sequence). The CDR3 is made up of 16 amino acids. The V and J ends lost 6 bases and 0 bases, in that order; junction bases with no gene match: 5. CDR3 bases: TGTGCCAGCAGAGGACAGGGGGGGATTAGCAATCAGCCCCAGCATTTT. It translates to CASRGQGGISNQPQHF.